These 25 T cell receptor beta chains share one sample of origin, sequenced in a study. TCRdb re-analysed the 5' RACE reads in MiXCR, keeping a single row per CDR3 protein. The table records about 40,000 distinct CDR3 sequences, 15% to 20% of them present only once. The specimen was naive CD4+ T cells sorted from a lymph node. Specified subset: naive CD4+ T cells, CD4+CD45RA+CD25-. The receptor source for this set is a female donor with breast cancer.

As concerns this clonotype: A read error may explain this, as a much larger clone is one base away. This CDR3 is missing its conserved last phenylalanine or tryptophan, likely due to a read error. V gene TRBV4-1 combines with J gene TRBJ1-4; D might be TRBD1 (5 bases). Germline loops: CDR1 MGHRA, CDR2 YSYEKL. CDR3 length equals 16 residues. Trimming removed 0 bases from V and 4 bases from J, with 12 bases in between. The CDR3 sequence: CASSQDPGDGNEKLFS. The CDR3 DNA is TGCGCCAGCAGCCAAGATCCGGGGGACGGTAATGAAAAACTGTTTTCT.

This clonotype has ten or more counts. The chain recombines TRBV6-1 with TRBJ2-4, with D possibly TRBD2 on 6 matching bases. CDR3 length equals 14 residues. Trimming removed 8 bases from V and 7 bases from J, with 18 bases in between. In germline, CDR1 is MNHNS, CDR2 SASEGT. The CDR3 region has the DNA TGTGCCAGCGGGACTCTCGTATGGGAGAACATTCAGTACTTC. This codes for CASGTLVWENIQYF.

The rearrangement links TRBV29-1 to TRBJ1-1; D unclear. Trimming pared 5 bases from V and 0 bases from J, leaving 10 bases between. Looked up from germline, CDR1 is SQVTM and CDR2 is ANQGSEA. The CDR3 extends over 13 amino acids. The CDR3 sequence is CSVRDVLNTEAFF. CDR3 nucleotide sequence: TGCAGCGTTCGAGACGTCCTGAACACTGAAGCTTTCTTT.

This clonotype was counted ten times or more. The chain uses TRBV2 and TRBJ2-3; D possibly corresponds to TRBD2 (6 bases). The V and J ends lost 7 bases and 0 bases respectively, with 11 bases between them. The length of the CDR3 is 14 residues. Germline CDR1 SNHLY, CDR2 FYNNEI. CDR3 protein: CASIAGLSTDTQYF. The CDR3 bases are TGTGCCAGCATCGCGGGACTTAGCACAGATACGCAGTATTTT.

With regard to this clonotype: One end of the junction varies from germline; a read error may be responsible. The chain employs TRBV5-1 and TRBJ2-1; 12 bases map to TRBD2. The CDR3 totals 19 residues. Germline assignment: CDR1 SGHRS and CDR2 YFSETQ. Written as DNA, the CDR3 is TGCGCCAGCAGCTTAGGGGGACTAGCGGGTGGAAGCTCCCACAATGAGCGGTTCTTC. Its translation is CASSLGGLAGGSSHNERFF.

V is TRBV24-1 and J is TRBJ1-2, with D hard to call. Germline values: CDR1 KGHDR, CDR2 SFDVKD. This CDR3 is 15 amino acids long. V shed 3 bases and J shed 4 bases, with 14 bases lying between them. The CDR3 bases are TGTGCCACCAGTGATGAACACATGGATCTCTATGGCTACACCTTC. Translating it yields CATSDEHMDLYGYTF.

This clonotype has at least ten counts. This chain uses TRBV3-1 with TRBJ2-1; 9 bases are shared with TRBD2. The length of the CDR3 is 14 residues. V shed 1 base, J shed 7 bases, and the junction held 2 bases outside the gene matches. CDR1 and CDR2 (germline): LGHDT, YNNKEL (reference sequence). The CDR3 coding sequence is TGTGCCAGCAGCCAAGGACTAGCGGTTAATGAGCAGTTCTTC. Its protein product is CASSQGLAVNEQFF.

This clonotype turned up a few times. This chain joins TRBV9 and TRBJ2-5; D is possibly TRBD1 or TRBD2 (6 bases each). Germline assignment: CDR1 SGDLS and CDR2 YYNGEE. The CDR3 sequence is 13 residues long. Trimming removed 2 bases from V and 4 bases from J, with 9 bases in between. CDR3 coding DNA: TGTGCCAGCAGCGTTAAGGGGGGAGAGACCCAGTACTTC. It specifies CASSVKGGETQYF.

The V and J genes are TRBV7-8 and TRBJ1-4; D gene uncertain. Trimming took 1 base from V and 8 from J, leaving 11 bases between them. The CDR3 runs 14 residues. The germline V gene has CDR1 SGHVS and CDR2 FQNEAQ. The CDR3 loop is CASSLGTALEKLFF. CDR3 sequence (DNA): TGTGCCAGCAGCTTAGGAACAGCCCTGGAAAAACTGTTTTTT.

As regards this clonotype: The missing conserved phenylalanine or tryptophan at the end of this CDR3 makes a read error likely. The chain couples TRBV4-1 to TRBJ1-1, with unresolved D. V lost 1 base and J lost 1, with 7 bases in between. CDR3 length: 14 amino acids. From germline, CDR1 is MGHRA and CDR2 YSYEKL. This CDR3 is CASSQVAQNTEAFS. The DNA of the CDR3 is TGCGCCAGCAGCCAAGTGGCGCAGAACACTGAAGCTTTCTCT.

The chain combines TRBV20-1 with TRBJ2-5; TRBD2 aligns across 8 bases. The CDR3 runs 13 residues. V shed 6 bases, J shed 0 bases, and the junction held 3 bases outside the gene matches. Germline-derived CDR1 and CDR2 are DFQATT and SNEGSKA (reference sequence). The CDR3 is CSAPGRDQETQYF. In DNA form, the CDR3 reads TGCAGTGCCCCCGGGAGGGACCAAGAGACCCAGTACTTC.

This clonotype has just a few counts. This sequence joins TRBV7-9 and TRBJ2-5; TRBD2 agrees at 7 bases. Germline trimming cut 0 bases from V and 2 bases from J; bases unmatched to any gene: 0. The CDR3 is made up of 14 amino acids. Germline V gene lookup returns CDR1 SEHNR and CDR2 FQNEAQ (reference sequence). The CDR3, as DNA: TGTGCCAGCAGCTTAGCGGGGGGGCAAGAGACCCAGTACTTC. The encoded protein is CASSLAGGQETQYF.

This clonotype appeared a few times. V and J are TRBV7-3 and TRBJ2-3; D is perhaps TRBD2 (5 bases). The length of the CDR3 is 14 residues. Per the germline V gene, CDR1 is SGHTA and CDR2 is FQGTGA. V was shortened by 5 bases and J by 1 base, with 10 bases between the two germline ends. CDR3 nucleotides: TGTGCCAGCAGCCCCCAAGCGGGCACAGATACGCAGTATTTT. It encodes CASSPQAGTDTQYF.

The V call is TRBV20-1, the J call TRBJ2-7, with 9 positions matching TRBD2. The CDR3 has 17 residues. Germline V CDR1 and CDR2: DFQATT, SNEGSKA (reference sequence). Unmatched junction bases numbered 16, after V lost 3 bases and J lost 4 bases. DNA for the CDR3: TGCAGTGCTAGTCCTGGGGTAATAGCGGGAGCGTCTTACGAGCAGTACTTC. It translates to CSASPGVIAGASYEQYF.

As concerns this clonotype: Just one base apart from a much larger clone, this may be a read error. This chain uses TRBV15 with TRBJ1-4, with D perhaps TRBD1 (5 bases). V lost 3 bases and J lost 6, with 14 bases in between. Germline values: CDR1 LNHNV, CDR2 YYDKDF (reference sequence). The CDR3 totals 15 residues. The CDR3 loop reads CATSSRRGTDEKLFF. The CDR3 DNA is TGTGCCACCAGCAGTCGGAGGGGTACCGATGAAAAACTGTTTTTT. Filled out from reference TRBV15 and TRBJ1-4, the complete variable domain reads DAMVIQNPRYQVTQFGKPVTLSCSQTLNHNVMYWYQQKSSQAPKLLFHYYDKDFNNEADTPDNFQSRRPNTSFCFLDIRSPGLGDTAMYLCATSSRRGTDEKLFFGSGTQLSVL.

This clonotype was seen more than once but under ten times. J is TRBJ1-1 and V is TRBV5-1; no clear D. V was trimmed by 1 base and J by 1 base, leaving 11 bases between them. The CDR3 is 15 amino acids. Per germline, CDR1 SGHRS and CDR2 YFSETQ. The CDR3 DNA reads as TGCGCCAGCAGCTTGCAGGCAGGATCGAACACTGAAGCTTTCTTT. Residues: CASSLQAGSNTEAFF.

The chain's CDR3 is CASSTNRDSLNEQFF. The CDR3 DNA follows: TGTGCCAGCAGCACGAACCGGGACTCCCTCAATGAGCAGTTCTTC. V usage is TRBV21-1 and J usage is TRBJ2-1. TRBV21-1 is an annotated pseudogene. CDR3 length equals 15 residues.

This clonotype was detected a few times. The genes are TRBV7-9 and TRBJ1-2; 7 bases are a match to TRBD1. J was trimmed by 2 bases and V by 1 base; bases with no gene match: 7. Per germline, CDR1 SEHNR and CDR2 FQNEAQ (reference sequence). The CDR3 is 16 amino acids. DNA for the CDR3: TGTGCCAGCAGCTTAGAACCGCAGGGGGTCAACTATGGCTACACCTTC. Its translation is CASSLEPQGVNYGYTF.

Sample share makes this clonotype medium-sized. The rearrangement links TRBV7-9 to TRBJ1-2; D might be TRBD1 (6 bases). This CDR3 is 12 amino acids long. Germline-derived CDR1 and CDR2 are SEHNR and FQNEAQ (reference sequence). The V end was cut by 5 bases, the J end by 8 bases, with 12 bases between. Written as DNA, the CDR3 is TGTGCCAGCAGCCGACAGGATCGCGGCTACACCTTC. As protein: CASSRQDRGYTF.

The chain joins TRBV9 to TRBJ2-7; possibly TRBD2 for D (6 bases). Trimming left V 4 bases short and J 4 bases short, with 9 bases between. The CDR3 covers 12 residues. Germline-derived CDR1 and CDR2 are SGDLS and YYNGEE. The CDR3 region has the DNA TGTGCCAGCAGCCCGGGGGTATACGAGCAGTACTTC. Its translation is CASSPGVYEQYF.

This clonotype was seen more than once but under ten times. This CDR3 reads CASSARVGLTLHF. The CDR3 DNA is TGTGCCAGCAGCGCCCGGGTGGGTTTAACCCTCCACTTT. The chain uses TRBV7-9 and TRBJ1-6; D gene uncertain. The CDR3 is made up of 13 amino acids. CDR1 and CDR2 (germline): SEHNR, FQNEAQ (reference sequence). The ends were cut back, 5 bases at V and 14 bases at J, with 16 bases in the middle.

This clonotype turned up a few times. The rearrangement links TRBV7-3 to TRBJ2-2, with D maybe TRBD1 (5 bases). V was clipped by 5 bases and J by 4 bases, with 17 bases between them. The CDR3 is 16 residues long. The germline gives CDR1 SGHTA, CDR2 FQGTGA. Written as DNA, the CDR3 is TGTGCCAGCAGCCCTAACGGTGGGGCTAGCACCGGGGAGCTGTTTTTT. This sequence encodes CASSPNGGASTGELFF. The full variable domain, rest sourced from reference TRBV7-3 and TRBJ2-2, is GAGVSQTPSNKVTEKGKYVELRCDPISGHTALYWYRQSLGQGPEFLIYFQGTGAADDSGLPNDRFFAVRPEGSVSTLKIQRTERGDSAVYLCASSPNGGASTGELFFGEGSRLTVL.

On this clonotype: This may be a read error, as it is one base from a much larger clone. V usage is TRBV29-1 and J usage is TRBJ2-3, with 12 bases lining up with TRBD2. CDR3 length: 14 residues. Germline CDR1 and CDR2: SQVTM and ANQGSEA. The CDR3 DNA reads TGCGGCGTTACACTAGCGGGAGGAGTAGATACGCAGTATTTT. Its protein product is CGVTLAGGVDTQYF.

At least ten counts were recorded for this clonotype. J is TRBJ2-7 and V is TRBV6-5; 9 bases match TRBD1. Germline values: CDR1 MNHEY, CDR2 SVGAGI. V dropped 0 bases and J dropped 3; count of bases not matched to a gene: 3. This CDR3 comprises 15 residues. CDR3 amino acids: CASSYSRQGGYEQYF. The CDR3 DNA sequence: TGTGCCAGCAGTTACTCTCGACAGGGGGGCTACGAGCAGTACTTC.

In its sample, this clonotype was seen many times. This sequence joins TRBV6-1 and TRBJ1-1, with 7 positions matching TRBD1. With V trimmed by 5 bases and J by 5 bases, 5 bases remained unmatched. Germline-derived CDR1 and CDR2 are MNHNS and SASEGT. There are 13 residues in the CDR3. The chain's CDR3 is CASSHGQVTEAFF. CDR3 sequence (DNA): TGTGCCAGCAGTCACGGACAGGTGACTGAAGCTTTCTTT.